One and the same sample provided the 5 T cell receptor beta chains below, sequenced in a study of blood T cell repertoires in COVID-19. The protocol was immunoSEQ multiplex PCR, while the TCRdb copy is restricted to in-frame clones and leaves out a portion. The sample has more than 250,000 clones; 70% to 90% are singletons. The specimen sequenced was peripheral blood. These receptors were obtained from a woman in her 30s who had recovered from COVID-19.

The chain recombines TRBV23-1 with TRBJ2-7; 9 bases map to TRBD1. TRBV23-1 is designated an ORF whose function remains uncertain. Unmatched junction bases numbered 18, after V lost 4 bases and J lost 5 bases. The CDR3 length is 18 residues. CDR3: CASSPQKRRDRVFDEQYF. DNA for the CDR3: TGCGCCAGCAGTCCTCAGAAGAGGAGGGACAGGGTTTTCGACGAGCAGTACTTC.

The CDR3 protein is CAWSEGTVYGYTF. The CDR3 DNA is TGTGCCTGGAGCGAAGGGACAGTCTATGGCTACACCTTC. The genes are TRBV30 and TRBJ1-2, with TRBD1 matching 7 bases. CDR3 size: 13 residues. J was trimmed by 4 bases and V by 3 bases; bases with no gene match: 5. Germline CDR1 and CDR2: GTSNPN and SVGIG (reference sequence).

Regarding this clone: This sample includes further DNA sequences coding for the same CDR3. V is TRBV11-2 and J is TRBJ2-7; D is undetermined. The CDR3 contains 14 residues. Germline CDR1 SGHAT, CDR2 FQNNGV. The V end lost 3 bases, the J end lost 0 bases, and 9 bases lay between the germline ends. The CDR3 sequence is CASSFGGDSYEQYF. The CDR3 DNA reads TGTGCCAGCAGCTTCGGCGGAGACTCCTACGAGCAGTACTTC.

This clone was counted a single time. This chain links TRBV6-5 with TRBJ1-2, with D perhaps matching TRBD1 (6 bases). V was clipped by 5 bases and J by 4 bases, with 17 bases between them. Germline loops: CDR1 MNHEY, CDR2 SVGAGI. The CDR3 is made up of 15 amino acids. The CDR3 region is CASSLTNTGPYGYTF. The CDR3 DNA reads as TGTGCCAGCAGTCTGACCAATACAGGGCCCTATGGCTACACCTTC.

J is TRBJ1-2 and V is TRBV10-3; D remains unclear. This CDR3 spans 14 amino acids. Germline V gives CDR1 ENHRY, CDR2 SYGVKD. V was trimmed by 0 bases and J by 8 bases, leaving 13 bases between them. CDR3 in DNA: TGTGCCATCAGTGAGTCGAATAGCGGGCAGGGCTACACCTTC. Protein: CAISESNSGQGYTF.